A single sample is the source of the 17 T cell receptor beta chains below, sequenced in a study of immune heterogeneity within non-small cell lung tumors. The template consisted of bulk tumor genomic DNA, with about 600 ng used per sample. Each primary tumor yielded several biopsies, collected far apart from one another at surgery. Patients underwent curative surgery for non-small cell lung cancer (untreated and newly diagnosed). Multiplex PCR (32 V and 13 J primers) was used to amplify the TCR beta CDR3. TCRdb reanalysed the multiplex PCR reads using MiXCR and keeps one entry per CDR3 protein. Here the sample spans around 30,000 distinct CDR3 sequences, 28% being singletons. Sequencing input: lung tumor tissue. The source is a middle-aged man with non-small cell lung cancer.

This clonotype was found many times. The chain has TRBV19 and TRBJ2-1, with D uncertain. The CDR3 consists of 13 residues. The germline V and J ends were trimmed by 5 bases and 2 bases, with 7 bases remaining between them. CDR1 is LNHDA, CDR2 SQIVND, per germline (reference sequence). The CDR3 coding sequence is TGTGCCAGTAGTCCCCTAGCCTACAATGAGCAGTTCTTC. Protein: CASSPLAYNEQFF.

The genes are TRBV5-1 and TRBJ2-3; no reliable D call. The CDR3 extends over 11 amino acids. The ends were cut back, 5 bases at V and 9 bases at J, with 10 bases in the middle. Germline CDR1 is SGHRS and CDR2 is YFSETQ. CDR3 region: CASRVYDTQYF. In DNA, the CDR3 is TGCGCCAGCAGGGTCTACGACACGCAGTATTTT.

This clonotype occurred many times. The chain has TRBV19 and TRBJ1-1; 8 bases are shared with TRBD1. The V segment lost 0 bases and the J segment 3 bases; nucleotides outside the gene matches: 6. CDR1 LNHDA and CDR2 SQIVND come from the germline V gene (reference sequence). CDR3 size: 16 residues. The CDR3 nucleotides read TGTGCCAGTAGTATAGATTGGACAGGGTTGGACACTGAAGCTTTCTTT. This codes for CASSIDWTGLDTEAFF.

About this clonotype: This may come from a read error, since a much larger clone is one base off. CDR3 sequence (DNA): TGTGCCAGCAGTTGGGTGGTGGGGAGGAATTCACCCCTCCACTTT. Protein: CASSWVVGRNSPLHF. The genes are TRBV12-3 or TRBV12-4 and TRBJ1-6, with D hard to call. V was clipped by 4 bases and J by 7 bases, with 14 bases between them. The CDR3 length is 15 residues.

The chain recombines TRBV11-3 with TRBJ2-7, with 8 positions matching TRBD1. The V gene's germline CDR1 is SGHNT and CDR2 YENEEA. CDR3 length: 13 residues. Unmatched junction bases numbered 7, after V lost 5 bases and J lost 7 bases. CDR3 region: CASSPDRVGEQYF. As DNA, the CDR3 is TGTGCCAGCAGCCCGGACAGGGTGGGGGAGCAGTACTTC.

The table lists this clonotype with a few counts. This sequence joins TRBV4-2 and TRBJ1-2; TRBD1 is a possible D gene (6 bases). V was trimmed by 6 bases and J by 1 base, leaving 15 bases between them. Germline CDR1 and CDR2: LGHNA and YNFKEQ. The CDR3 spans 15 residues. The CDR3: CASSHDRTLNYGYTF. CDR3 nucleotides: TGTGCCAGCAGTCATGACAGGACTCTTAACTATGGCTACACCTTC.

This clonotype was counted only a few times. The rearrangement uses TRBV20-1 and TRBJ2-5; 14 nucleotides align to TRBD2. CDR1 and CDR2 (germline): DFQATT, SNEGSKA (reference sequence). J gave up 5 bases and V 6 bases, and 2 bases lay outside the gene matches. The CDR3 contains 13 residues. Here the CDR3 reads CSAGTSGSETQYF. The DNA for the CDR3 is TGCAGTGCCGGGACTAGCGGGAGCGAGACCCAGTACTTC.

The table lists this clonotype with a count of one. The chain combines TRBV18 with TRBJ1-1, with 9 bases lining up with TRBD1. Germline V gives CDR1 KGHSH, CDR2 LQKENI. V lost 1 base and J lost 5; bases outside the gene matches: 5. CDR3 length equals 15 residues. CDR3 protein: CASSPLPDRGTEAFF. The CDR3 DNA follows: TGTGCCAGCTCACCACTCCCTGACAGGGGGACTGAAGCTTTCTTT. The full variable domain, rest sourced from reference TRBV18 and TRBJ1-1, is NAGVMQNPRHLVRRRGQEARLRCSPMKGHSHVYWYRQLPEEGLKFMVYLQKENIIDESGMPKERFSAEFPKEGPSILRIQQVVRGDSAAYFCASSPLPDRGTEAFFGQGTRLTVV.

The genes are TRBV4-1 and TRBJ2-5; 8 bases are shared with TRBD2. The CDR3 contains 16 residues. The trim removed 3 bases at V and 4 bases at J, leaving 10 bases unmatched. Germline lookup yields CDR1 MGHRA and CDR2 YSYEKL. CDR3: CASSQRSGRDGETQYF. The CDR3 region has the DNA TGCGCCAGCAGCCAGAGAAGCGGGAGAGATGGAGAGACCCAGTACTTC.

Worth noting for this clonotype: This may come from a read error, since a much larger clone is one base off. The CDR3 coding sequence is TGTGTCAGCTGGACAGGGGGACTACCAGACGATACGCAGTATTTT. Translation gives CVSWTGGLPDDTQYF. The chain combines TRBV6-1 with TRBJ2-3, with TRBD1 matching over 10 bases. CDR1 MNHNS and CDR2 SASEGT come from the germline V gene. This CDR3 is built from 15 residues.

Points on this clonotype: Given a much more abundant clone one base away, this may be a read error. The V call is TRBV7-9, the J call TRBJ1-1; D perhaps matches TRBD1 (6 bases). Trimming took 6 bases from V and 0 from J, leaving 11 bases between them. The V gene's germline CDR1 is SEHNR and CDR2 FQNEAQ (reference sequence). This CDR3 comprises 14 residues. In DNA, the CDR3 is TGTGCCAGCAGGGTTGGACAGCTGAACACTGAAGCTTTCTTT. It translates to CASRVGQLNTEAFF.

The CDR3 region is CASRRLAGVYNEQFF. CDR3 nucleotide sequence: TGCGCCAGCAGAAGACTAGCGGGAGTCTACAATGAGCAGTTCTTC. The chain uses TRBV10-2 and TRBJ2-1, with 12 bases identical to TRBD2. The CDR3 sequence is 15 residues long. In germline, CDR1 is WSHSY, CDR2 SAAADI. Germline trimming cut 6 bases from V and 3 bases from J; bases unmatched to any gene: 3.

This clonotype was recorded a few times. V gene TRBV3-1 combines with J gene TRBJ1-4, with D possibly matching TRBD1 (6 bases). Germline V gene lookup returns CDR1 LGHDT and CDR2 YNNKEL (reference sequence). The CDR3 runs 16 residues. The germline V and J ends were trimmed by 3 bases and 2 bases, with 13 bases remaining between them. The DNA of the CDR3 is TGTGCCAGCAGCCATTGGGGAGGACAGACTAATGAAAAACTGTTTTTT. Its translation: CASSHWGGQTNEKLFF.

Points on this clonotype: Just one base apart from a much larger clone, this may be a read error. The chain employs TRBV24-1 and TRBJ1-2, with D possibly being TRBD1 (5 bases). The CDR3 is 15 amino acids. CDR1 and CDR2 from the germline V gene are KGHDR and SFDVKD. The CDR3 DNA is TGTGACACCTCTCGTGGAGGCGGGGGTAACTATGGCTACACCTTC. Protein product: CDTSRGGGGNYGYTF.

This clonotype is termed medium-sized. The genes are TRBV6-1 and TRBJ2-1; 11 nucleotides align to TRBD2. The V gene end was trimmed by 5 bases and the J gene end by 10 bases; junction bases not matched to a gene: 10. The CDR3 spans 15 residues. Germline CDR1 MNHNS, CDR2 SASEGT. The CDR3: CASSPGTSGATEQFF. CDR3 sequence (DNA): TGTGCCAGCAGTCCCGGGACTAGCGGTGCGACAGAGCAGTTCTTC.

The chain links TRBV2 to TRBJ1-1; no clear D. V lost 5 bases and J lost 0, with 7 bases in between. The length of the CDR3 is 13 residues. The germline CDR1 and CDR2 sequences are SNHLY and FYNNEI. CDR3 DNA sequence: TGTGCCAGCAGTCGGACGGTGAACACTGAAGCTTTCTTT. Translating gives CASSRTVNTEAFF.

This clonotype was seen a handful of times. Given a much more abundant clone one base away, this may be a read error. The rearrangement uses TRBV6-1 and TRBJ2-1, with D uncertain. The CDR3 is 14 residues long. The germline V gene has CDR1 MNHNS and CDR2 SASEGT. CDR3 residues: CAISERGNYNEQFF. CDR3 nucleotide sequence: TGTGCCATCAGTGAAAGAGGAAACTACAATGAGCAGTTCTTC.